One sample yielded the 19 T cell receptor beta chains listed below, sequenced in a study of cytomegalovirus exposure and HLA in healthy donors (dated by TCRdb to 2016 to 2017). The library was produced with the immunoSEQ multiplex PCR assay. The multiplex PCR relied on a mix of 60 forward primers for TCR Vbeta segments and 13 reverse primers for TCR Jbeta segments. This immuneACCESS table, as held by TCRdb, lists in-frame sequences with V and J called but not all clones. Of the missing ones, under half trace to an unresolved V gene in checked studies; the others have no known cause. This sample has roughly 120,000 clones in its table, and 82% of those were observed once. The ten largest clones capture 22% of the sample. Sequenced input: PBMCs. The receptors here all came from a man aged 25-40 years in good health and CMV-seropositive.

The rearrangement uses TRBV19 and TRBJ2-2; D is undetermined. V shed 11 bases and J shed 4 bases, with 17 bases lying between them. The CDR3 has 14 residues. Germline lookup yields CDR1 LNHDA and CDR2 SQIVND (reference sequence). The chain's CDR3 is CASQRVYPTGELFF. The CDR3 DNA reads TGTGCCTCCCAACGGGTTTACCCCACCGGGGAGCTGTTTTTT.

The chain has TRBV9 and TRBJ2-1; tentatively, D is TRBD1 (6 bases). The CDR3 spans 15 residues. Trimming took off 3 bases at V and 4 bases at J, with 14 bases between the two ends. Germline V CDR1 and CDR2: SGDLS, YYNGEE. In nucleotides, the CDR3 is TGTGCCAGCAGCGCGGCCGCTGGACAGTACAATGAGCAGTTCTTC. This translates into CASSAAAGQYNEQFF. Looking up the rest from reference TRBV9 and TRBJ2-1 gives the full variable domain: DSGVTQTPKHLITATGQRVTLRCSPRSGDLSVYWYQQSLDQGLQFLIQYYNGEERAKGNILERFSAQQFPDLHSELNLSSLELGDSALYFCASSAAAGQYNEQFFGPGTRLTVL.

Worth noting for this clone: Other nucleotide sequences in the sample specify the same CDR3. The genes are TRBV5-1 and TRBJ1-1, with 7 bases fitting TRBD1. In germline, CDR1 is SGHRS, CDR2 YFSETQ. The CDR3 extends over 14 amino acids. V trimming: 4 bases; J trimming: 2 bases; junction bases outside the gene matches: 5. The CDR3 region has the DNA TGCGCCAGCAGCCTAGACAGGGCTAACACTGAAGCTTTCTTT. Protein sequence: CASSLDRANTEAFF.

This clone was observed once. The V and J genes are TRBV27 and TRBJ1-2, with TRBD1 matching over 7 bases. From germline, CDR1 is MNHEY and CDR2 SMNVEV (reference sequence). The CDR3 is 12 amino acids. V dropped 4 bases and J dropped 6; count of bases not matched to a gene: 2. CDR3 protein: CASSSTGDGYTF. The CDR3 DNA sequence: TGTGCCAGCAGTTCAACAGGGGATGGCTACACCTTC.

The chain combines TRBV6-1 with TRBJ1-2; D is possibly TRBD1 (5 bases). Germline V gives CDR1 MNHNS, CDR2 SASEGT. Trimming cost V 5 bases and J 3 bases, with 10 bases left between them. CDR3 length: 13 residues. CDR3 protein: CASSWKGDYGYTF. The DNA of the CDR3 is TGTGCCAGCAGTTGGAAAGGGGACTATGGCTACACCTTC.

The V and J genes are TRBV10-3 and TRBJ2-5, with D perhaps TRBD2 (6 bases). Germline CDR1 reads ENHRY; CDR2 reads SYGVKD. The CDR3 has 13 residues. The ends were cut back, 6 bases at V and 2 bases at J, with 10 bases in the middle. CDR3 coding DNA: TGTGCCATCAGAGTGGGGGGACAAGAGACCCAGTACTTC. This codes for CAIRVGGQETQYF.

This rearrangement joins TRBV6-1 to TRBJ1-5; tentative D call: TRBD1 (5 bases). V lost 6 bases and J lost 2, with 14 bases in between. Germline loops: CDR1 MNHNS, CDR2 SASEGT. This CDR3 spans 15 amino acids. CDR3 in amino acids: CASSQGRVGNQPQHF. The DNA of the CDR3 is TGTGCCAGCAGCCAGGGCAGGGTAGGCAATCAGCCCCAGCATTTT.

J is TRBJ2-7 and V is TRBV6-1; TRBD1 aligns across 7 bases. Germline V gene data show CDR1 as MNHNS and CDR2 as SASEGT. CDR3 length: 14 amino acids. V trimming: 5 bases; J trimming: 4 bases; junction bases outside the gene matches: 8. The CDR3, as DNA: TGTGCCAGCAGTACCCCGGGACAGAAATACGAGCAGTACGTC. Encoded protein: CASSTPGQKYEQYV.

This chain joins TRBV28 and TRBJ1-1, with TRBD1 identical over 9 bases. J lost 7 bases, V lost 4 bases, and 10 bases had no gene match. CDR1 and CDR2 from the germline V gene are MDHEN and SYDVKM. The CDR3 is made up of 15 amino acids. In nucleotides, the CDR3 is TGTGCCAGCAGTTCCGCCGGGACAGGGAAGGGTGAAGCTTTCTTT. As protein: CASSSAGTGKGEAFF.

The V call is TRBV29-1, the J call TRBJ1-1, with 8 bases aligning to TRBD1. The CDR3 length is 14 residues. The trim removed 7 bases at V and 1 base at J, leaving 8 bases unmatched. The germline V gene has CDR1 SQVTM and CDR2 ANQGSEA. The CDR3 protein is CSAGQGHPNTEAFF. CDR3 coding DNA: TGCAGCGCCGGACAGGGCCACCCGAACACTGAAGCTTTCTTT. Drawing the rest from reference TRBV29-1 and TRBJ1-1, the complete variable domain is SAVISQKPSRDICQRGTSLTIQCQVDSQVTMMFWYRQQPGQSLTLIATANQGSEATYESGFVIDKFPISRPNLTFSTLTVSNMSPEDSSIYLCSAGQGHPNTEAFFGQGTRLTVV.

The rearrangement joins TRBV5-4 to TRBJ1-4; TRBD1 is a possible D gene (6 bases). CDR3 size: 15 residues. Trimming removed 0 bases at V and 9 bases at J, with 15 bases between. The germline gives CDR1 SGHNT, CDR2 YYREEE (reference sequence). In DNA form, the CDR3 reads TGTGCCAGCAGCTTGGCCGGAGGGGGGGGCAAAAAACTGTTTTTT. Amino acid sequence: CASSLAGGGGKKLFF. The complete variable domain, with remaining parts taken from reference TRBV5-4 and TRBJ1-4, reads ETGVTQSPTHLIKTRGQQVTLRCSSQSGHNTVSWYQQALGQGPQFIFQYYREEENGRGNFPPRFSGLQFPNYSSELNVNALELDDSALYLCASSLAGGGGKKLFFGSGTQLSVL.

The chain is built from TRBV15 and TRBJ2-2; a possible D gene is TRBD1 (5 bases). From germline, CDR1 is LNHNV and CDR2 YYDKDF (reference sequence). The CDR3 loop spans 15 amino acids. Trimming left V 1 base short and J 4 bases short, with 10 bases between. This CDR3 reads CATSRVPGITGELFF. CDR3 nucleotides: TGTGCCACCAGCAGAGTTCCAGGGATCACCGGGGAGCTGTTTTTT.

V is TRBV30 and J is TRBJ1-2, with 7 bases lining up with TRBD1. V lost 7 bases, J lost 1 base, and 9 bases stayed unmatched. The germline V gene encodes CDR1 GTSNPN and CDR2 SVGIG (reference sequence). This CDR3 is built from 14 residues. The CDR3 spells CALDPTGDNYGYTF. The CDR3 bases are TGTGCCTTGGATCCTACAGGGGATAACTATGGCTACACCTTC.

The V call is TRBV30, the J call TRBJ2-5, with D possibly being TRBD1 (6 bases). CDR1 GTSNPN and CDR2 SVGIG come from the germline V gene (reference sequence). Trimming left V 3 bases short and J 5 bases short, with 19 bases between. This CDR3 comprises 15 residues. In nucleotides, the CDR3 is TGTGCCTGGAGCCCGGGACATCCATTGTCGGAGACCCAGTACTTC. This codes for CAWSPGHPLSETQYF.

The V gene is TRBV15, the J gene TRBJ2-2, with D possibly TRBD1 on 6 matching bases. The CDR3 is 15 amino acids. V was pared by 0 bases and J by 5 bases, with 10 bases between. The germline V gene encodes CDR1 LNHNV and CDR2 YYDKDF (reference sequence). Here the CDR3 DNA reads TGTGCCACCAGCAGAGATACAGGGCGTACCGGGGAGCTGTTTTTT. This sequence encodes CATSRDTGRTGELFF.

This rearrangement joins TRBV5-4 to TRBJ2-7, with TRBD2 matching 10 bases. V was clipped by 2 bases and J by 0 bases; unmatched bases: 11. The CDR3 contains 18 residues. CDR1 is SGHNT and CDR2 is YYREEE in the germline V gene (reference sequence). CDR3 bases: TGTGCCAGCAGCTTCTGGGGGGGACTAGCGTTAAGCTCCTACGAGCAGTACGTC. It encodes CASSFWGGLALSSYEQYV.

V and J are TRBV5-1 and TRBJ1-1; D perhaps matches TRBD1 (5 bases). Germline CDR1 reads SGHRS; CDR2 reads YFSETQ. V was cut by 0 bases and J by 6 bases, with 15 bases left in between. CDR3 length: 15 residues. This CDR3 reads CASSLAPGSAAEAFF. The DNA of the CDR3 is TGCGCCAGCAGCTTGGCCCCAGGGTCGGCGGCTGAAGCTTTCTTT.

The CDR3 coding sequence is TGTGCCAGCAGCTTAGGTCTAGCGTCCGCCCACTACAATGAGCAGTTCTTC. Translation: CASSLGLASAHYNEQFF. The gene calls are TRBV7-9 and TRBJ2-1; a weak D match, TRBD2 (6 bases). CDR3 length equals 17 residues. The germline V and J ends were trimmed by 1 base and 3 bases, with 16 bases remaining between them. Germline assignment: CDR1 SEHNR and CDR2 FQNEAQ (reference sequence).

This clone was counted only a few times. The rearrangement joins TRBV9 to TRBJ1-2, with TRBD1 identical over 8 bases. The CDR3 extends over 15 amino acids. With 3 bases clipped from V and 4 bases from J, the junction kept 8 bases outside the gene matches. CDR1 and CDR2 from the germline V gene are SGDLS and YYNGEE. The CDR3 DNA reads as TGTGCCAGCAGCGCTAGACAGGGGCTATTCTATGGCTACACCTTC. Translated: CASSARQGLFYGYTF. Complete variable domain (other parts from reference TRBV9 and TRBJ1-2): DSGVTQTPKHLITATGQRVTLRCSPRSGDLSVYWYQQSLDQGLQFLIQYYNGEERAKGNILERFSAQQFPDLHSELNLSSLELGDSALYFCASSARQGLFYGYTFGSGTRLTVV.